This TCR beta chain was retrieved from a study of blood T cell repertoires in COVID-19. Whole-study context: Some COVID-19 samples were acute and others convalescent; all came from the United States, Italy and Spain. Sources were T cells, B-cell-depleted T cells, or PBMCs; the material itself was cDNA or gDNA.

The germline CDR1 and CDR2 sequences are MDHEN and SYDVKM. The CDR3 spans 14 residues. The V and J ends lost 3 bases and 1 base respectively, with 9 bases between them. Original data processing: The assay estimated nucleated cells by amplifying reference gene primers. Some clones are missing from TCRdb's copy, which holds only in-frame ones; the method was immunoSEQ multiplex PCR. The DNA gave D and trimming, while V, J and clone size come from that table. The data hold 200,000 to 250,000 clones, with less than 85% observed a single time. Sequencing input: peripheral blood. The sequence was collected from a woman in her 70s with acute or convalescent COVID-19. The rearrangement uses TRBV28 and TRBJ1-1; D not resolved. In DNA, the CDR3 is TGTGCCAGCAGTTTCCACACTAAGAACACTGAAGCTTTCTTT. Protein: CASSFHTKNTEAFF.